These 15 T cell receptor beta chains were sequenced from one sample in a study of blood T cell repertoires in COVID-19. The method was immunoSEQ multiplex PCR; TCRdb's version includes in-frame clones alone and lacks a portion of them. The data contain roughly 320,000 clones, over 75% of them singletons. Input material: PBMCs or T cells enriched from blood (not recorded which). The receptors come from a man under 40 who had recovered from COVID-19.

The chain recombines TRBV5-5 with TRBJ1-2; 7 bases are a match to TRBD1. V trimming: 0 bases; J trimming: 3 bases; junction bases outside the gene matches: 2. The CDR3 length is 14 residues. Germline CDR1 is SGHKS and CDR2 is YYEKEE (reference sequence). DNA of the CDR3: TGTGCCAGCAGCTTGGGACAGGGTGACTATGGCTACACCTTC. Its translation is CASSLGQGDYGYTF.

The rearrangement uses TRBV3-1 (or the pseudogene TRBV3-2) and TRBJ1-6, with D unresolved. Germline CDR1 LGHDT, CDR2 YNNKEL (reference sequence). CDR3 length equals 14 residues. V was shortened by 4 bases and J by 5 bases, with 9 bases between the two germline ends. The CDR3 reads CASSRDGNNSPLHF. The CDR3 region has the DNA TGTGCCAGCAGCCGAGACGGTAATAATTCACCCCTCCACTTT.

This chain connects TRBV6-5 to TRBJ2-2; D may be TRBD1 (6 bases). V lost 7 bases and J lost 6, with 9 bases in between. The CDR3 is made up of 12 amino acids. Germline V gene data show CDR1 as MNHEY and CDR2 as SVGAGI. The CDR3 protein is CASKQGAGELFF. DNA for the CDR3: TGTGCCAGCAAACAGGGAGCCGGGGAGCTGTTTTTT.

V and J are TRBV19 and TRBJ2-7; 10 bases match TRBD1. In germline, CDR1 is LNHDA, CDR2 SQIVND (reference sequence). The CDR3 has 16 amino acids. Trimming removed 8 bases from V and 2 bases from J; junction bases left unmatched: 12. The CDR3 is CASDPRGGTGAYEQYF. The DNA for the CDR3 is TGTGCCAGTGACCCCCGGGGGGGGACAGGGGCCTACGAGCAGTACTTC.

This chain connects TRBV3-1 (or the pseudogene TRBV3-2) to TRBJ2-7, with TRBD2 as a possible D gene (6 bases). V gave up 6 bases and J gave up 6 bases, with 15 bases separating them. CDR1 and CDR2 from the germline V gene are LGHDT and YNNKEL (reference sequence). The CDR3 is 13 residues long. Written as DNA, the CDR3 is TGTGCCAGCAGTGTGACTAGTAACAGCGAGCAGTACTTC. Translating it yields CASSVTSNSEQYF.

V and J are TRBV30 and TRBJ1-1; 9 positions match TRBD1. This CDR3 has 15 amino acids. The V gene end was trimmed by 5 bases and the J gene end by 4 bases; junction bases not matched to a gene: 11. The germline V gene has CDR1 GTSNPN and CDR2 SVGIG (reference sequence). The CDR3 sequence is CAWGIFGTGPTEAFF. CDR3 coding DNA: TGTGCCTGGGGTATTTTTGGGACAGGGCCCACTGAAGCTTTCTTT.

The genes are TRBV5-1 and TRBJ2-7; 7 nucleotides agree with TRBD1. The CDR3 extends over 13 amino acids. Losses at the gene ends were 5 bases for V and 2 bases for J; bases not matched to a gene: 4. Germline CDR1 SGHRS, CDR2 YFSETQ. The CDR3 loop is CASRRDSTYEQYF. DNA of the CDR3: TGCGCCAGCAGGAGGGACAGTACCTACGAGCAGTACTTC.

The chain combines TRBV6-5 with TRBJ1-1; TRBD1 is a possible D gene (6 bases). Germline V lookup: CDR1 MNHEY, CDR2 SVGAGI. There are 12 residues in the CDR3. Trimming removed 5 bases at V and 8 bases at J, with 12 bases between. CDR3: CASSRRQDEAFF. CDR3 bases: TGTGCCAGCAGTCGACGACAGGACGAAGCTTTCTTT.

The chain joins TRBV5-6 to TRBJ2-3; 8 bases match TRBD2. Germline V CDR1 and CDR2: SGHDT, YYEEEE. V was clipped by 4 bases and J by 5 bases; unmatched bases: 12. The CDR3 contains 16 residues. The CDR3 nucleotides are TGTGCCAGCAGCCCCGGCTGGGGGACTAGGGTAGATACGCAGTATTTT. Its translation is CASSPGWGTRVDTQYF.

Comment on this clone: The DNA is omitted, as the CDR3 cannot be located on it reliably, and the CDR3 follows TCRdb's listing. The rearrangement links TRBV6-4 to TRBJ2-3; TRBD1 was called by the table and not checked on the DNA. The CDR3 contains 15 residues when both ends are counted. Germline loops: CDR1 MRHNA, CDR2 SNTAGT. This CDR3 is CASSTSTGAGDTQYF.

V usage is TRBV7-9 and J usage is TRBJ1-2; 9 nucleotides match TRBD1. This CDR3 region has 13 residues. CDR1 is SEHNR, CDR2 FQNEAQ, per germline (reference sequence). Trimming took 4 bases from V and 8 from J; bases not matched to a gene: 5. CDR3 sequence: CASSSQGAGGYTF. In nucleotides, the CDR3 is TGTGCCAGCAGCTCACAGGGGGCTGGAGGCTACACCTTC. The full variable domain, completed using reference TRBV7-9 and TRBJ1-2, is DTGVSQNPRHKITKRGQNVTFRCDPISEHNRLYWYRQTLGQGPEFLTYFQNEAQLEKSRLLSDRFSAERPKGSFSTLEIQRTEQGDSAMYLCASSSQGAGGYTFGSGTRLTVV.

The rearrangement links TRBV7-9 to TRBJ1-2; no reliable D call. Germline values: CDR1 SEHNR, CDR2 FQNEAQ (reference sequence). The CDR3 has 12 amino acids. Trimming took 5 bases from V and 6 from J, leaving 10 bases between them. The CDR3 DNA follows: TGTGCCAGCAGCCCCCGACACAATGGCTACACCTTC. Translated, it gives CASSPRHNGYTF.

Only one count was recorded for this clone. The gene calls are TRBV6-1 and TRBJ1-4, with D possibly matching TRBD1 (5 bases). Trimming pared 1 base from V and 10 bases from J, leaving 13 bases between. The germline CDR1 and CDR2 sequences are MNHNS and SASEGT. This CDR3 is built from 14 residues. CDR3 loop: CASSEGQGKGKLFF. The CDR3 DNA follows: TGTGCCAGCAGTGAAGGGCAGGGCAAAGGAAAACTGTTTTTT.

The rearrangement uses TRBV2 and TRBJ1-5, with 9 bases aligning to TRBD1. The germline gives CDR1 SNHLY, CDR2 FYNNEI. V was pared by 8 bases and J by 7 bases, with 6 bases of the junction left unmatched. The CDR3 is made up of 13 amino acids. The CDR3 sequence is CASGGTGRQPQHF. The DNA for the CDR3 is TGTGCCAGCGGAGGGACAGGGCGCCAGCCCCAGCATTTT.

CDR3 protein: CASSGRTGHNYGYTF. CDR3 DNA: TGTGCCAGCAGCGGGAGGACAGGGCATAACTATGGCTACACCTTC. The V gene is TRBV28, the J gene TRBJ1-2, with 8 bases lining up with TRBD1. The CDR3 is made up of 15 amino acids. Germline V gene data show CDR1 as MDHEN and CDR2 as SYDVKM. Unmatched junction bases numbered 7, after V lost 6 bases and J lost 1 base.